The 20 T cell receptor beta chains reported below all come from one sample, sequenced in a study of CD8 T cells in Susac syndrome. An input of roughly 0.45 to 1 ug of RNA was subjected to reverse transcription using random hexamers. TCRdb analysed the immunoSEQ multiplex PCR reads with MiXCR anew, one entry per CDR3 protein. The data show roughly 180,000 distinct CDR3 sequences, with about 95% seen just once and approximately 0.1% held by the top ten. Sequences were obtained from CD4+ T cells from PBMCs. Every receptor here comes from a human donor in good health.

The rearrangement links TRBV6-1 to TRBJ2-7, with 12 bases identical to TRBD2. Germline lookup yields CDR1 MNHNS and CDR2 SASEGT. This CDR3 is built from 15 residues. Losses at the gene ends were 4 bases for V and 3 bases for J; bases not matched to a gene: 4. This chain's CDR3 is CASSGGLAGGYEQYF. The CDR3 DNA follows: TGTGCCAGCAGTGGGGGACTAGCGGGTGGCTACGAGCAGTACTTC.

This rearrangement joins TRBV29-1 to TRBJ2-1; D gene ambiguous. The germline gives CDR1 SQVTM, CDR2 ANQGSEA. V shed 4 bases and J shed 0 bases, with 4 bases lying between them. This CDR3 region has 12 residues. CDR3 nucleotides: TGCAGCGTTGGCGTCTCCTACAATGAGCAGTTCTTC. Encoded protein: CSVGVSYNEQFF.

The chain links TRBV23-1 to TRBJ2-7, with 11 bases lining up with TRBD2. TRBV23-1 is treated as an ORF (open reading frame) with a function not yet certain. The CDR3 is 13 amino acids. The V and J ends lost 11 bases and 7 bases, in that order; junction bases with no gene match: 10. CDR3 residues: CAGIAGGPEEQYF. For the CDR3, the DNA is TGCGCCGGAATAGCGGGAGGGCCAGAGGAGCAGTACTTC.

The chain links TRBV20-1 to TRBJ2-2, with D hard to call. The germline V gene encodes CDR1 DFQATT and CDR2 SNEGSKA (reference sequence). The V end was cut by 2 bases, the J end by 6 bases, with 7 bases between. The CDR3 loop spans 12 amino acids. The CDR3 region is CSARHGPGELFF. The CDR3 bases are TGCAGTGCTAGACACGGCCCCGGGGAGCTGTTTTTT.

The chain recombines TRBV6-5 with TRBJ2-5; maybe TRBD1 (6 bases). The CDR3 length is 12 residues. Between the trimmed V and J ends, which lost 6 bases and 5 bases, there was a span of 10 bases. CDR1 and CDR2 (germline): MNHEY, SVGAGI. In DNA, the CDR3 is TGTGCCAGCAGACAGGGTCCGGAGACCCAGTACTTC. Translating it yields CASRQGPETQYF.

The V gene is TRBV3-1, the J gene TRBJ2-1; D gene unclear. Trimming took off 1 base at V and 13 bases at J, with 11 bases between the two ends. This CDR3 has 12 amino acids. Germline V gene lookup returns CDR1 LGHDT and CDR2 YNNKEL (reference sequence). DNA for the CDR3: TGTGCCAGCAGCCAAGGCAGACGGTTACAGTTCTTC. It yields the protein CASSQGRRLQFF.

This clonotype was seen only once. The chain links TRBV20-1 to TRBJ1-1; possibly TRBD1 for D (5 bases). The CDR3 contains 12 residues. Trimming cost V 2 bases and J 6 bases, with 10 bases left between them. CDR1 is DFQATT and CDR2 is SNEGSKA in the germline V gene (reference sequence). CDR3 sequence (DNA): TGCAGTGCTAGACAAGGGACCGCTGAAGCTTTCTTT. Protein sequence: CSARQGTAEAFF.

This chain links TRBV20-1 with TRBJ2-2, with TRBD2 matching over 8 bases. The CDR3 runs 13 residues. V shed 5 bases and J 5 bases; nucleotides not matched to a gene: 4. Germline V gives CDR1 DFQATT, CDR2 SNEGSKA (reference sequence). Here the CDR3 reads CSARASGTGELFF. Here the CDR3 DNA reads TGCAGTGCTCGGGCTAGCGGGACCGGGGAGCTGTTTTTT.

The J gene is TRBJ2-7, the V gene TRBV5-1, with 9 bases identical to TRBD1. This CDR3 comprises 14 residues. J gave up 2 bases and V 3 bases, and 3 bases lay outside the gene matches. Germline V lookup: CDR1 SGHRS, CDR2 YFSETQ. The CDR3 region has the DNA TGCGCCAGCAGCTGGACAGGGGATACCTACGAGCAGTACTTC. Translation gives CASSWTGDTYEQYF.

CDR3: CASTGGSNYEQYF. CDR3 sequence (DNA): TGCGCCAGCACCGGGGGGTCCAATTACGAGCAGTACTTC. This sequence joins TRBV23-1 and TRBJ2-7; 7 bases map to TRBD2. TRBV23-1 is identified as an open reading frame with a role that is uncertain. Trimming cost V 7 bases and J 4 bases; bases outside gene matches: 7. There are 13 residues in the CDR3.

This clonotype appeared a single time. The rearrangement uses TRBV20-1 and TRBJ2-5; D is unclear. Trimming stripped 6 bases from V and 2 bases from J, with 19 bases between. Per germline, CDR1 DFQATT and CDR2 SNEGSKA (reference sequence). CDR3 length equals 15 residues. CDR3 in DNA: TGCAGTGCAGTCCTTCCGGTGGTGGGACAAGAGACCCAGTACTTC. Its protein product is CSAVLPVVGQETQYF.

The chain recombines TRBV4-3 with TRBJ2-7; D uncertain. The CDR3 runs 12 residues. V was cut by 4 bases and J by 2 bases, with 6 bases left in between. Looked up from germline, CDR1 is LGHNA and CDR2 is YSLEER. CDR3 DNA: TGCGCCAGCAGCCCCTTCCCCTACGAGCAGTACTTC. Its protein is CASSPFPYEQYF.

The V call is TRBV5-1, the J call TRBJ1-5, with D maybe TRBD1 (6 bases). The CDR3 is 15 residues long. Germline V lookup: CDR1 SGHRS, CDR2 YFSETQ. V dropped 1 base and J dropped 2 bases, with 10 bases sitting between them. The CDR3 coding sequence is TGCGCCAGCAGCTTGCTACAGGGTGGCAATCAGCCCCAGCATTTT. It specifies CASSLLQGGNQPQHF.

The chain employs TRBV30 and TRBJ2-6, with D unresolved. CDR1 is GTSNPN and CDR2 is SVGIG in the germline V gene (reference sequence). Trimming left V 1 base short and J 2 bases short, with 9 bases between. The CDR3 consists of 15 residues. CDR3 sequence reads: CAWSEKGTGANVLTF. CDR3 DNA: TGTGCCTGGAGTGAGAAAGGGACTGGGGCCAACGTCCTGACTTTC.

The rearrangement uses TRBV6-2 or TRBV6-3 and TRBJ1-5, with 10 bases matching TRBD1. The germline V gene encodes CDR1 MNHEY and CDR2 SVGEGT. V dropped 5 bases and J dropped 4; count of bases not matched to a gene: 2. The CDR3 is made up of 14 amino acids. The CDR3 region is CASSRQGANQPQHF. DNA for the CDR3: TGTGCCAGCAGTAGACAGGGGGCTAATCAGCCCCAGCATTTT.

The rearrangement links TRBV4-2 to TRBJ2-3; tentatively, D is TRBD1 (7 bases). The CDR3 has 17 residues. V was cut by 0 bases and J by 0 bases, with 13 bases left in between. Germline V gives CDR1 LGHNA, CDR2 YNFKEQ. CDR3 region: CASSQDRGTASTDTQYF. CDR3 coding DNA: TGTGCCAGCAGCCAAGATCGGGGGACAGCTAGCACAGATACGCAGTATTTT.

This chain joins TRBV28 and TRBJ1-5, with 10 bases matching TRBD1. The CDR3 runs 16 residues. J lost 2 bases, V lost 3 bases, and 4 bases had no gene match. From germline, CDR1 is MDHEN and CDR2 SYDVKM. The CDR3 loop is CASSLGQGRRNQPQHF. The CDR3 region has the DNA TGTGCCAGCAGTTTGGGACAGGGGCGACGCAATCAGCCCCAGCATTTT.

DNA of the CDR3: TGTGCCAGCAGCGCCGCAGGCAATGAGCAGTTCTTC. This gives the protein CASSAAGNEQFF. The chain combines TRBV9 with TRBJ2-1; no reliable D call. V gave up 3 bases and J gave up 6 bases, with 7 bases separating them. The CDR3 totals 12 residues. CDR1 and CDR2 (germline): SGDLS, YYNGEE. The complete variable domain, with remaining parts taken from reference TRBV9 and TRBJ2-1, reads DSGVTQTPKHLITATGQRVTLRCSPRSGDLSVYWYQQSLDQGLQFLIQYYNGEERAKGNILERFSAQQFPDLHSELNLSSLELGDSALYFCASSAAGNEQFFGPGTRLTVL.

The chain joins TRBV5-6 to TRBJ1-2; possible D gene TRBD1, 5 bases. Trimming took 4 bases from V and 7 from J, leaving 17 bases between them. This CDR3 is built from 14 residues. The germline V gene encodes CDR1 SGHDT and CDR2 YYEEEE. The CDR3 here is CASSQTGPRGGYTF. The CDR3 nucleotides are TGTGCCAGCAGCCAAACAGGCCCCCGCGGTGGCTACACCTTC.

V and J are TRBV27 and TRBJ1-2; D ambiguous. The CDR3 contains 14 residues. Trimming removed 3 bases at V and 4 bases at J, with 12 bases between. Germline values: CDR1 MNHEY, CDR2 SMNVEV (reference sequence). The chain's CDR3 is CASSFDRLSYGYTF. The CDR3 nucleotides are TGTGCCAGCAGTTTCGACCGACTCAGCTATGGCTACACCTTC.